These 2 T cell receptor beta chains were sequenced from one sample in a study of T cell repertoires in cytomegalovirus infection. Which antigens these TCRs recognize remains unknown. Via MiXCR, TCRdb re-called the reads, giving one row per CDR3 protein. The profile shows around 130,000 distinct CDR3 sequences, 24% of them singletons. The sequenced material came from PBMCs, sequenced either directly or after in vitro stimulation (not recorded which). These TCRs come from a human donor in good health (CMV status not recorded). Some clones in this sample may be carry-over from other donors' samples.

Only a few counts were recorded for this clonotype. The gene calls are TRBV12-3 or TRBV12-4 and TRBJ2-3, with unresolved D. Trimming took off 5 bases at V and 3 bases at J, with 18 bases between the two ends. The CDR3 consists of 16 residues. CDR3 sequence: CASSPRTGPSTDTQYF. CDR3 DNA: TGTGCCAGCAGTCCAAGGACCGGTCCGTCGACAGATACGCAGTATTTT.

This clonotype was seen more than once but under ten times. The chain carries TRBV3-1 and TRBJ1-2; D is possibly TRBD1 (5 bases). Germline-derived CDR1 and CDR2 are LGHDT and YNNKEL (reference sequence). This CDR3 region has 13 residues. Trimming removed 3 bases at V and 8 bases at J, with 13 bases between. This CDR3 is CASSHRGPNGYTF. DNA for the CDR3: TGTGCCAGCAGCCATCGGGGACCTAACGGCTACACCTTC.